This passage covers 24 T cell receptor beta chains from one sample sequenced in a study of glioma-infiltrating T cells after dendritic cell vaccination. The time point here: after dendritic cell vaccination, including at tumor progression/relapse. Clones were read by immunoSEQ multiplex PCR, and TCRdb kept only the in-frame ones, dropping some. The data hold around 100,000 clones, with roughly four fifths observed a single time. The specimen was blood, collected after dendritic cell vaccination. Receptors were obtained from a human donor with glioblastoma.

This chain uses TRBV7-2 with TRBJ1-2, with unresolved D. V lost 5 bases to trimming and J lost 0 bases, with 13 bases between them. Germline V gene lookup returns CDR1 SGHTA and CDR2 FQGNSA. The CDR3 spans 15 residues. The CDR3 nucleotides are TGTGCCAGCAGCCCCCGGGTTTTAGCTAACTATGGCTACACCTTC. This gives the protein CASSPRVLANYGYTF. Variable domain in full (rest from reference TRBV7-2 and TRBJ1-2): GAGVSQSPSNKVTEKGKDVELRCDPISGHTALYWYRQSLGQGLEFLIYFQGNSAPDKSGLPSDRFSAERTGGSVSTLTIQRTQQEDSAVYLCASSPRVLANYGYTFGSGTRLTVV.

The CDR3 DNA sequence: TGCGCCAGCAGCCAAGGGCAAGCGGGGGTAGCAGATACGCAGTATTTT. Amino acids: CASSQGQAGVADTQYF. The J gene is TRBJ2-3, the V gene TRBV4-3; 8 bases align to TRBD2. CDR1 LGHNA and CDR2 YSLEER come from the germline V gene. The junction had 7 bases not matched to a gene; V was cut back by 1 base and J by 4 bases. The CDR3 covers 16 residues.

This clone has a single count. This sequence joins TRBV5-1 and TRBJ2-2; weak D call: TRBD2 (5 bases). V lost 4 bases, J lost 2 bases, and 15 bases lay in between. The germline V gene encodes CDR1 SGHRS and CDR2 YFSETQ. The CDR3 has 16 amino acids. The CDR3 here is CASSAIHRGNTGELFF. CDR3 coding DNA: TGCGCCAGCAGCGCCATTCATCGGGGAAACACCGGGGAGCTGTTTTTT.

The rearrangement uses TRBV7-9 and TRBJ1-6; D is undetermined. Germline V gene data show CDR1 as SEHNR and CDR2 as FQNEAQ (reference sequence). Trimming took 5 bases from V and 4 from J, leaving 9 bases between them. This CDR3 has 14 amino acids. The chain's CDR3 is CASSLPGYNSPLHF. The CDR3 DNA sequence: TGTGCCAGCAGCCTACCGGGGTATAATTCACCCCTCCACTTT.

V and J are TRBV6-5 and TRBJ2-7; D is perhaps TRBD1 (5 bases). V shed 6 bases and J shed 2 bases, with 14 bases lying between them. From germline, CDR1 is MNHEY and CDR2 SVGAGI. The CDR3 sequence is 14 residues long. The CDR3 nucleotides are TGTGCCAGCAGCGAACGACAGATACCCTACGAGCAGTACTTC. This sequence encodes CASSERQIPYEQYF.

CDR3 amino acids: CASSQGTGATNYGYTF. The CDR3 DNA follows: TGCGCCAGCAGCCAAGGAACAGGGGCTACTAACTATGGCTACACCTTC. This rearrangement joins TRBV4-1 to TRBJ1-2, with 7 bases aligning to TRBD1. The CDR3 extends over 16 amino acids. Unmatched junction bases numbered 5, after V lost 1 base and J lost 0 bases. The germline V gene encodes CDR1 MGHRA and CDR2 YSYEKL.

The gene calls are TRBV2 and TRBJ2-7; a weak D match, TRBD2 (6 bases). The germline V gene has CDR1 SNHLY and CDR2 FYNNEI. This CDR3 has 11 residues. Trimming took 6 bases from V and 6 from J, leaving 9 bases between them. The CDR3, as DNA: TGTGCCAGCAGGGCGGGACCCGAGCAGTACTTC. Translated, it gives CASRAGPEQYF.

The chain employs TRBV7-2 and TRBJ2-1; 11 positions agree with TRBD2. Germline V lookup: CDR1 SGHTA, CDR2 FQGNSA. The trim removed 5 bases at V and 5 bases at J, leaving 5 bases unmatched. The length of the CDR3 is 15 residues. The CDR3 is CASSETSGANNEQFF. The CDR3, as DNA: TGTGCCAGCAGCGAGACTAGCGGGGCAAACAATGAGCAGTTCTTC.

This sequence joins TRBV2 and TRBJ2-6, with a weak D call TRBD1 (5 bases). CDR1 and CDR2 from the germline V gene are SNHLY and FYNNEI. The germline V and J ends were trimmed by 9 bases and 4 bases, with 10 bases remaining between them. The CDR3 is 13 residues long. The CDR3 protein is CASLRAGANVLTF. For the CDR3, the DNA is TGTGCCAGTCTCAGGGCAGGGGCCAACGTCCTGACTTTC. The complete variable domain, with remaining parts taken from reference TRBV2 and TRBJ2-6, reads EPEVTQTPSHQVTQMGQEVILRCVPISNHLYFYWYRQILGQKVEFLVSFYNNEISEKSEIFDDQFSVERPDGSNFTLKIRSTKLEDSAMYFCASLRAGANVLTFGAGSRLTVL.

This chain joins TRBV5-6 and TRBJ2-3, with D tentatively TRBD2 (7 bases). Trimming left V 4 bases short and J 2 bases short, with 14 bases between. The CDR3 totals 15 residues. Germline V gene sequence: CDR1 SGHDT, CDR2 YYEEEE. The chain's CDR3 is CASSPEGGATDTQYF. Written as DNA, the CDR3 is TGTGCCAGCAGCCCCGAAGGGGGGGCCACAGATACGCAGTATTTT.

V gene TRBV9 combines with J gene TRBJ2-1, with a tentative D call TRBD2 (6 bases). The CDR3 runs 14 residues. V was pared by 0 bases and J by 5 bases, with 9 bases between. Per the germline V gene, CDR1 is SGDLS and CDR2 is YYNGEE. The CDR3 is CASSVAGVNNEQFF. The CDR3 nucleotides read TGTGCCAGCAGCGTAGCGGGGGTAAACAATGAGCAGTTCTTC.

The chain combines TRBV11-1 with TRBJ2-5; D is uncertain. The germline V gene has CDR1 SGHAT and CDR2 FQDESV (reference sequence). There are 13 residues in the CDR3. Trimming removed 5 bases from V and 0 bases from J, with 7 bases in between. CDR3 sequence reads: CASSPTNQETQYF. DNA for the CDR3: TGTGCCAGCAGCCCAACAAACCAAGAGACCCAGTACTTC.

The chain couples TRBV7-6 to TRBJ2-5; D is undetermined. Germline loops: CDR1 SGHVS, CDR2 FNYEAQ. This CDR3 is 14 amino acids long. With 2 bases removed from V and 5 bases from J, the gap between germline ends came to 12 bases. CDR3: CASSLSRPGETQYF. In nucleotides, the CDR3 is TGTGCCAGCAGCTTATCCAGACCGGGTGAGACCCAGTACTTC.

This clone was seen only once. The gene calls are TRBV4-2 and TRBJ2-7; 12 bases line up with TRBD1. This CDR3 is 16 amino acids long. V was clipped by 0 bases and J by 4 bases; unmatched bases: 4. Germline CDR1 and CDR2: LGHNA and YNFKEQ. CDR3 nucleotide sequence: TGTGCCAGCAGCCAAGAGGGGACAGGGGGCATGTACGAGCAGTACTTC. Translated: CASSQEGTGGMYEQYF.

This clone has more than one count but fewer than ten. The chain joins TRBV6-1 to TRBJ2-2; 7 nucleotides align to TRBD1. The CDR3 length is 16 residues. Germline CDR1 and CDR2: MNHNS and SASEGT. Trimming cost V 4 bases and J 2 bases; bases outside gene matches: 7. The CDR3: CASSVGRGLNTGELFF. CDR3 coding DNA: TGTGCCAGCAGTGTAGGTAGGGGGCTCAACACCGGGGAGCTGTTTTTT.

Only one count was recorded for this clone. V and J are TRBV6-5 and TRBJ2-7, with D tentatively TRBD2 (7 bases). The germline V and J ends were trimmed by 2 bases and 0 bases, with 14 bases remaining between them. Germline V gives CDR1 MNHEY, CDR2 SVGAGI. The CDR3 consists of 16 residues. CDR3 in DNA: TGTGCCAGCAGTTACCTGGCGGGGGCCTCCTCCTACGAGCAGTACTTC. Its translation: CASSYLAGASSYEQYF.

The chain links TRBV19 to TRBJ2-4; possibly TRBD1 for D (6 bases). Trimming took 4 bases from V and 0 from J, leaving 19 bases between them. CDR3 length: 18 amino acids. CDR1 LNHDA and CDR2 SQIVND come from the germline V gene (reference sequence). CDR3 sequence (DNA): TGTGCCAGTAGTAGACAGGCTGCCTCGACTCTAGCCAAAAACATTCAGTACTTC. This gives the protein CASSRQAASTLAKNIQYF.

The rearrangement uses TRBV27 and TRBJ1-6, with D maybe TRBD1 (6 bases). This CDR3 is 17 amino acids long. Trimming left V 2 bases short and J 5 bases short, with 16 bases between. CDR1 is MNHEY and CDR2 is SMNVEV in the germline V gene (reference sequence). The CDR3 DNA follows: TGTGCCAGCAGTTTAACCCCCCCAGGGGATGATAATTCACCCCTCCACTTT. Amino acids: CASSLTPPGDDNSPLHF.

This clone occurred once. The V call is TRBV5-4, the J call TRBJ2-3; 8 bases match TRBD2. V gave up 4 bases and J gave up 2 bases; unmatched junction bases: 3. CDR3 length: 14 amino acids. The germline CDR1 and CDR2 sequences are SGHNT and YYREEE (reference sequence). The DNA for the CDR3 is TGTGCCAGCAGCGTGGGACTAGTCACAGATACGCAGTATTTT. It yields the protein CASSVGLVTDTQYF.

This CDR3 is CASSTTSGTDRYGYTF. The CDR3 DNA follows: TGTGCCAGCAGCACTACGTCCGGGACAGACCGCTATGGCTACACCTTC. This chain uses TRBV4-2 with TRBJ1-2, with 7 nucleotides matching TRBD1. The CDR3 contains 16 residues. V dropped 5 bases and J dropped 4; count of bases not matched to a gene: 13. Germline V gene lookup returns CDR1 LGHNA and CDR2 YNFKEQ.

The V call is TRBV2, the J call TRBJ2-3; 14 bases fit TRBD2. This CDR3 spans 15 amino acids. The germline gives CDR1 SNHLY, CDR2 FYNNEI. Trimming took 4 bases from V and 6 from J; bases not matched to a gene: 3. CDR3 DNA sequence: TGTGCCAGCAGTGCCGGGACTAGCGGGGGTGATACGCAGTATTTT. Translating it yields CASSAGTSGGDTQYF.

V is TRBV19 and J is TRBJ1-4, with D possibly TRBD1 on 6 matching bases. CDR3 length equals 15 residues. V gave up 7 bases and J gave up 8 bases, with 20 bases separating them. Germline CDR1 LNHDA, CDR2 SQIVND (reference sequence). As DNA, the CDR3 is TGTGCCAGTACCACTGATTACAGGGAAAACGAAAAACTGTTTTTT. Protein sequence: CASTTDYRENEKLFF.

This clone was picked up a small number of times. The chain joins TRBV5-6 to TRBJ2-3; 9 nucleotides match TRBD2. Germline V lookup: CDR1 SGHDT, CDR2 YYEEEE. CDR3 length: 16 amino acids. The V gene end was trimmed by 3 bases and the J gene end by 2 bases; junction bases not matched to a gene: 7. The CDR3 region has the DNA TGTGCCAGCAGCTCGGGACTAGCACTTCCCACAGATACGCAGTATTTT. This codes for CASSSGLALPTDTQYF.

The V call is TRBV7-8, the J call TRBJ1-1; 9 bases align to TRBD1. V was clipped by 2 bases and J by 1 base; unmatched bases: 5. Germline V CDR1 and CDR2: SGHVS, FQNEAQ. The length of the CDR3 is 16 residues. DNA for the CDR3: TGTGCCAGCAGCTTACCCCTGGGACAGGGGAACACTGAAGCTTTCTTT. The encoded protein is CASSLPLGQGNTEAFF.